This TCR beta chain was observed in a study of response to subunit inactivated influenza vaccine. TCRdb re-called the RT-PCR reads through MiXCR, storing one row per CDR3 protein. The sample yields some 850,000 distinct CDR3 sequences, approximately 18% seen once. Germline V gene sequence: CDR1 SGHTA, CDR2 FQGNSA. V shed 6 bases and J shed 1 base, with 15 bases lying between them. The CDR3 contains 15 residues. General study findings and limits: A suggestion made by the authors is that each seasonal influenza vaccination recruits few new T cells.

This clonotype was detected a few times. Its specificity is unknown. The chain employs TRBV7-2 and TRBJ1-2, with no clear D. This clonotype was sampled from a man aged 45-65 years who received an inactivated influenza vaccine. Sequencing was performed on PBMCs from blood, taken 5 days after vaccination. Here the CDR3 DNA reads TGTGCCAGCAGATTCCTCGACCGAGATAACTATGGCTACACCTTC. As protein: CASRFLDRDNYGYTF.